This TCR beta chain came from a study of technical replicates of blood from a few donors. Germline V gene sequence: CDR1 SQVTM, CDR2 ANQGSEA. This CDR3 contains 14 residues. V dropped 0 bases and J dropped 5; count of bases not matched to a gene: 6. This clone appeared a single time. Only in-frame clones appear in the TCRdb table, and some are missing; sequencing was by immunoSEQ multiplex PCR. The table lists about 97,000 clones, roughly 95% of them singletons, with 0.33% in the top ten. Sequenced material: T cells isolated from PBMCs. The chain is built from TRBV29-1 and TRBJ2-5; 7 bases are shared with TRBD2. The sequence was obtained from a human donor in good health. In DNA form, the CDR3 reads TGCAGCGTTGAAGAAGCGGGATGGGATGAGACCCAGTACTTC. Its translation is CSVEEAGWDETQYF.